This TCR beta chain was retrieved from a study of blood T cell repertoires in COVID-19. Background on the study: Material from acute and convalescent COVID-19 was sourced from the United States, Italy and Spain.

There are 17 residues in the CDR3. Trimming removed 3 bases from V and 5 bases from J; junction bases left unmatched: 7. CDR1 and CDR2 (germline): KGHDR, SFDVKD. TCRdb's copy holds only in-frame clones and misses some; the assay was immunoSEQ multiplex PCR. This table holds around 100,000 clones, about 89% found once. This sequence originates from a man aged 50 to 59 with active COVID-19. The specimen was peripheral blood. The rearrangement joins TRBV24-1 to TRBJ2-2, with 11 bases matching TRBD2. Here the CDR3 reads CATSDPRLAGRTGELFF. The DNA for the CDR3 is TGTGCCACCAGTGATCCCCGACTAGCGGGAAGAACCGGGGAGCTGTTTTTT.